This passage covers 30 T cell receptor beta chains from one sample sequenced in a study of cytomegalovirus exposure and HLA in healthy donors. PCR primers comprised 60 Vbeta and 13 Jbeta primers. Here immunoSEQ multiplex PCR was the method, and the copy in TCRdb shows in-frame clones only, minus some. Of 90,000 to 150,000 clones in the sample, more than 60% are singletons; the top ten hold approximately 11%. The sequenced sample consisted of PBMCs. Receptors were obtained from a man aged 40-50 years in good health and CMV-seropositive.

This clone was counted only a few times. The rearrangement uses TRBV2 and TRBJ2-7, with 11 bases fitting TRBD2. This CDR3 has 14 residues. Germline CDR1 SNHLY, CDR2 FYNNEI. Unmatched junction bases numbered 6, after V lost 9 bases and J lost 2 bases. CDR3 loop: CASSTSGNTYEQYF. The CDR3 nucleotides read TGTGCCAGTTCGACTAGCGGGAATACCTACGAGCAGTACTTC.

The V and J genes are TRBV5-1 and TRBJ2-1; 10 nucleotides align to TRBD2. Trimming took 4 bases from V and 3 from J; bases not matched to a gene: 7. Germline V gene lookup returns CDR1 SGHRS and CDR2 YFSETQ. CDR3 length: 16 amino acids. CDR3 nucleotides: TGCGCCAGCAGCGAAGGACTAGCGGCGGGCTACAATGAGCAGTTCTTC. Protein sequence: CASSEGLAAGYNEQFF.

This chain connects TRBV10-2 to TRBJ1-5; unclear D gene. Germline V gives CDR1 WSHSY, CDR2 SAAADI. The V end was cut by 0 bases, the J end by 2 bases, with 8 bases between. This CDR3 is built from 15 residues. This CDR3 is CASSESSAGNQPQHF. The CDR3 nucleotides read TGCGCCAGCAGTGAGTCGAGCGCAGGCAATCAGCCCCAGCATTTT.

V gene TRBV9 combines with J gene TRBJ1-1; D remains ambiguous. The germline V gene encodes CDR1 SGDLS and CDR2 YYNGEE. The CDR3 length is 14 residues. V dropped 2 bases and J dropped 0 bases, with 8 bases sitting between them. DNA of the CDR3: TGTGCCAGCAGCGTGGGCCCCATGAACACTGAAGCTTTCTTT. Translated, it gives CASSVGPMNTEAFF.

This clone showed up just a few times. J is TRBJ1-2 and V is TRBV6-1; D might be TRBD1 (6 bases). Germline CDR1 and CDR2: MNHNS and SASEGT. There are 15 residues in the CDR3. Deletions cut 3 bases from V and 4 bases from J, with 15 bases between. This chain's CDR3 is CASSETYRASYGYTF. In nucleotides, the CDR3 is TGTGCCAGCAGTGAGACCTACAGGGCTAGCTATGGCTACACCTTC.

This clone came up a few times. The V call is TRBV5-1, the J call TRBJ2-3; D remains unclear. This CDR3 region has 16 residues. V lost 0 bases and J lost 0, with 11 bases in between. The germline CDR1 and CDR2 sequences are SGHRS and YFSETQ. CDR3 DNA: TGCGCCAGCAGCTTGGCTCGGTTGTCTAGCACAGATACGCAGTATTTT. Translation gives CASSLARLSSTDTQYF.

V usage is TRBV18 and J usage is TRBJ1-5, with a weak D call TRBD1 (6 bases). The CDR3 length is 14 residues. Germline CDR1 KGHSH, CDR2 LQKENI. The ends were cut back, 5 bases at V and 6 bases at J, with 14 bases in the middle. The CDR3 reads CASSSDRPGQPQHF. CDR3 coding DNA: TGTGCCAGCTCATCTGACAGGCCTGGTCAGCCCCAGCATTTT. The full variable domain, in which reference TRBV18 and TRBJ1-5 provide the parts outside the CDR3, is NAGVMQNPRHLVRRRGQEARLRCSPMKGHSHVYWYRQLPEEGLKFMVYLQKENIIDESGMPKERFSAEFPKEGPSILRIQQVVRGDSAAYFCASSSDRPGQPQHFGDGTRLSIL.

Note on this clone: Mismatch with germline at one junction end may stem from a read error. The chain uses TRBV2 and TRBJ2-5; D possibly corresponds to TRBD2 (6 bases). The CDR3 has 13 residues. Per germline, CDR1 SNHLY and CDR2 FYNNEI. CDR3 sequence: CASSKEGEEAQYF. The CDR3 DNA reads TGTGCCAGCAGCAAGGAGGGCGAAGAGGCCCAGTACTTC. Using reference TRBV2 and TRBJ2-5 for the parts outside the CDR3, the full variable domain is EPEVTQTPSHQVTQMGQEVILRCVPISNHLYFYWYRQILGQKVEFLVSFYNNEISEKSEIFDDQFSVERPDGSNFTLKIRSTKLEDSAMYFCASSKEGEEAQYFGPGTRLLVL.

The chain is built from TRBV7-9 and TRBJ2-7; 7 positions agree with TRBD1. V was pared by 0 bases and J by 3 bases, with 5 bases of the junction left unmatched. CDR1 is SEHNR, CDR2 FQNEAQ, per germline (reference sequence). The CDR3 is 15 residues long. CDR3 DNA: TGTGCCAGCAGCTTAGCGGGACAGCGCCACTACGAGCAGTACTTC. Its protein product is CASSLAGQRHYEQYF. The variable domain in full, completed from reference TRBV7-9 and TRBJ2-7, reads DTGVSQNPRHKITKRGQNVTFRCDPISEHNRLYWYRQTLGQGPEFLTYFQNEAQLEKSRLLSDRFSAERPKGSFSTLEIQRTEQGDSAMYLCASSLAGQRHYEQYFGPGTRLTVT.

This clone has just one count. The J gene is TRBJ2-3, the V gene TRBV5-6; 16 nucleotides agree with TRBD2. This CDR3 contains 15 residues. V lost 5 bases, J lost 5 bases, and 2 bases stayed unmatched. The germline gives CDR1 SGHDT, CDR2 YYEEEE. CDR3 in DNA: TGTGCCAGCAGTGGGACTAGCGGGGGGGGAGATACGCAGTATTTT. This sequence encodes CASSGTSGGGDTQYF.

The chain joins TRBV25-1 to TRBJ1-1; D remains ambiguous. Trimming removed 3 bases at V and 1 base at J, with 12 bases between. The CDR3 loop spans 15 amino acids. The germline CDR1 and CDR2 sequences are MGHDK and SYGVNS. The CDR3: CASSDPAGRNTEAFF. The DNA for the CDR3 is TGTGCCAGCAGTGATCCCGCCGGGAGGAACACTGAAGCTTTCTTT.

The chain joins TRBV29-1 to TRBJ1-1; TRBD1 aligns across 7 bases. Per germline, CDR1 SQVTM and CDR2 ANQGSEA. This CDR3 comprises 13 residues. J lost 4 bases, V lost 4 bases, and 6 bases had no gene match. The CDR3 reads CSVASQGGTEAFF. CDR3 bases: TGCAGCGTTGCCAGCCAGGGGGGCACTGAAGCTTTCTTT.

CDR3 nucleotide sequence: TGTGCCAGCAGCTTGGCCTTGGCTAGCGGGAGAGAGACCCAGTACTTC. This sequence encodes CASSLALASGRETQYF. The rearrangement joins TRBV5-4 to TRBJ2-5, with 10 bases fitting TRBD2. CDR3 length equals 16 residues. The germline V gene encodes CDR1 SGHNT and CDR2 YYREEE (reference sequence). Losses at the gene ends were 0 bases for V and 4 bases for J; bases not matched to a gene: 6.

This rearrangement joins TRBV4-1 to TRBJ2-3, with 7 bases that match TRBD1. This CDR3 is built from 19 residues. Unmatched junction bases numbered 16, after V lost 1 base and J lost 3 bases. Germline assignment: CDR1 MGHRA and CDR2 YSYEKL. The CDR3 DNA follows: TGCGCCAGCAGCCAAGGGGCCGTCCGACAGGGTACCAGGACAGATACGCAGTATTTT. It translates to CASSQGAVRQGTRTDTQYF.

J is TRBJ1-2 and V is TRBV2, with TRBD1 as a possible D gene (6 bases). In germline, CDR1 is SNHLY, CDR2 FYNNEI. Deletions cut 4 bases from V and 8 bases from J, with 17 bases between. The CDR3 is 14 residues long. CDR3 sequence (DNA): TGTGCCAGCAGTGGACAACAGGGAAACCAAGGCTACACCTTC. Translating gives CASSGQQGNQGYTF.

V usage is TRBV11-2 and J usage is TRBJ2-1, with D perhaps matching TRBD2 (5 bases). V gave up 4 bases and J gave up 4 bases, with 11 bases separating them. Germline V CDR1 and CDR2: SGHAT, FQNNGV. This CDR3 spans 14 amino acids. CDR3 sequence (DNA): TGTGCCAGCAGCTCTTTGACGGGGTACAATGAGCAGTTCTTC. It specifies CASSSLTGYNEQFF.

The CDR3 protein is CASSYGVVRQPQHF. In nucleotides, the CDR3 is TGTGCCAGCAGCTACGGGGTTGTCCGGCAGCCCCAGCATTTT. The chain links TRBV5-8 to TRBJ1-5; D is uncertain. The CDR3 totals 14 residues. The germline V and J ends were trimmed by 3 bases and 7 bases, with 14 bases remaining between them. Looked up from germline, CDR1 is SGHTS and CDR2 is YDEGEE.

This clone appeared once. This chain joins TRBV7-3 and TRBJ1-2; D not certain. Germline CDR1 and CDR2: SGHTA and FQGTGA. The length of the CDR3 is 14 residues. The V and J ends lost 3 bases and 7 bases respectively, with 15 bases between them. CDR3 sequence (DNA): TGTGCCAGCAGCTTTTCCGGGTTTGACGGTGGCTACACCTTC. Translated: CASSFSGFDGGYTF.

The chain recombines TRBV2 with TRBJ2-6; no definite D call. The germline gives CDR1 SNHLY, CDR2 FYNNEI. With 3 bases removed from V and 0 bases from J, the gap between germline ends came to 9 bases. The CDR3 is 16 amino acids. CDR3 protein: CASSEGHSSGANVLTF. The CDR3 nucleotides read TGTGCCAGCAGTGAGGGCCATAGCTCTGGGGCCAACGTCCTGACTTTC.

The V gene is TRBV5-4, the J gene TRBJ2-7; perhaps TRBD2 as D (6 bases). The length of the CDR3 is 15 residues. Germline V CDR1 and CDR2: SGHNT, YYREEE (reference sequence). Trimming removed 4 bases at V and 0 bases at J, with 14 bases between. The CDR3 DNA reads TGTGCCAGCAGCGACCAGCGGGCCGGCTCCTACGAGCAGTACTTC. Protein sequence: CASSDQRAGSYEQYF.

The chain joins TRBV30 to TRBJ1-5, with a possible D match to TRBD1 (6 bases). Trimming cost V 5 bases and J 4 bases, with 21 bases left between them. This CDR3 has 16 residues. Per the germline V gene, CDR1 is GTSNPN and CDR2 is SVGIG (reference sequence). CDR3 DNA: TGTGCCTGGGCGTGGGGGGGGGCCAGCTTGAATCAGCCCCAGCATTTT. Translating it yields CAWAWGGASLNQPQHF.

V is TRBV4-2 and J is TRBJ2-1, with 9 bases matching TRBD2. The length of the CDR3 is 16 residues. Germline-derived CDR1 and CDR2 are LGHNA and YNFKEQ. V shed 4 bases, J shed 0 bases, and the junction held 4 bases outside the gene matches. The CDR3 spells CASSRRSGSSYNEQFF. Here the CDR3 DNA reads TGTGCCAGCAGCCGACGTAGCGGGAGCTCCTACAATGAGCAGTTCTTC.

This clone occurred once. The rearrangement uses TRBV5-5 and TRBJ1-1, with TRBD1 identical over 7 bases. The CDR3 sequence is 16 residues long. With V trimmed by 4 bases and J by 5 bases, 14 bases remained unmatched. Germline lookup yields CDR1 SGHKS and CDR2 YYEKEE (reference sequence). The CDR3, as DNA: TGTGCCAGCAGCCCTGACAGGGCAGGAGTGGAGACTGAAGCTTTCTTT. It yields the protein CASSPDRAGVETEAFF.

J is TRBJ2-2 and V is TRBV5-1; 12 positions match TRBD2. With V trimmed by 0 bases and J by 2 bases, 8 bases remained unmatched. The germline CDR1 and CDR2 sequences are SGHRS and YFSETQ. The CDR3 is 19 residues long. This chain's CDR3 is CASSLAPGLAGHNTGELFF. The CDR3 DNA reads as TGCGCCAGCAGCTTGGCCCCGGGACTAGCGGGCCATAACACCGGGGAGCTGTTTTTT.

This clone was counted between two and nine times. The chain links TRBV7-2 to TRBJ1-2; D might be TRBD1 (5 bases). CDR1 and CDR2 from the germline V gene are SGHTA and FQGNSA. The CDR3 is 15 residues long. V lost 4 bases, J lost 8 bases, and 20 bases lay in between. The CDR3 here is CASSSNRGRWGGYTF. In DNA form, the CDR3 reads TGTGCCAGCAGCTCAAATAGGGGCCGATGGGGAGGCTACACCTTC.

The J gene is TRBJ1-1, the V gene TRBV25-1; D call uncertain. This CDR3 contains 11 residues. V lost 5 bases to trimming and J lost 3 bases, with 4 bases between them. CDR1 and CDR2 (germline): MGHDK, SYGVNS. The CDR3 DNA reads TGTGCCAGCAGTCGGTACACTGAAGCTTTCTTT. It encodes CASSRYTEAFF.

The table lists this clone with many counts. The chain combines TRBV19 with TRBJ1-2; the D is unclear. Trimming took off 3 bases at V and 8 bases at J, with 22 bases between the two ends. The V gene's germline CDR1 is LNHDA and CDR2 SQIVND (reference sequence). CDR3 length: 16 amino acids. CDR3 residues: CASSITTPPTSGGYTF. CDR3 DNA: TGTGCCAGTAGTATCACTACCCCTCCTACGTCGGGAGGCTACACCTTC.

The V and J genes are TRBV11-2 and TRBJ1-1; D may be TRBD1 (5 bases). Trimming removed 2 bases from V and 1 base from J, with 11 bases in between. There are 15 residues in the CDR3. CDR1 and CDR2 from the germline V gene are SGHAT and FQNNGV. The CDR3, as DNA: TGTGCCAGCAGCTTATGGGGGGGGGAGAACACTGAAGCTTTCTTT. Its protein is CASSLWGGENTEAFF.

On this clone itself: One end of the junction does not line up with germline, which may come from a read error. The chain links TRBV6-5 to TRBJ2-7, with 9 bases lining up with TRBD1. The germline CDR1 and CDR2 sequences are MNHEY and SVGAGI. The CDR3 consists of 13 residues. CDR3 loop: CASSDSGQGRQYF. The CDR3 nucleotides are TGTGCCAGCAGTGACTCCGGACAGGGGCGGCAGTACTTC.

This chain's CDR3 is CASSIGIRSGGRIQPQHF. The DNA of the CDR3 is TGTGCCAGTAGTATTGGGATTCGGTCAGGCGGGAGAATTCAGCCCCAGCATTTT. This chain joins TRBV19 and TRBJ1-5; no definite D call. This CDR3 is built from 18 residues. Trimming removed 3 bases from V and 6 bases from J, with 24 bases in between. Germline V gene lookup returns CDR1 LNHDA and CDR2 SQIVND (reference sequence).